These 7 T cell receptor beta chains were sequenced from one sample in a study of cytotoxic CD8 clonotypes in ibrutinib-treated CLL. TCRdb's table, derived via immunoSEQ multiplex PCR, lists solely in-frame clones and lacks some. Of about 310,000 clones listed, just under 80% were seen once; the top ten hold 6.5% to 8.5%. The sample consisted of PBMCs, taken before ibrutinib treatment. These receptors were taken from a human donor with chronic lymphocytic leukemia.

The rearrangement uses TRBV7-2 and TRBJ1-2; possible D gene TRBD1, 5 bases. The germline V gene encodes CDR1 SGHTA and CDR2 FQGNSA. Trimming left V 4 bases short and J 4 bases short, with 16 bases between. This CDR3 region has 15 residues. The CDR3 DNA sequence: TGTGCCAGCAGCTCCACAGGTGCCGGGGGCTATGGCTACACCTTC. It codes for CASSSTGAGGYGYTF.

The chain carries TRBV5-6 and TRBJ2-1; tentatively, D is TRBD2 (6 bases). With 1 base removed from V and 4 bases from J, the gap between germline ends came to 12 bases. Germline lookup yields CDR1 SGHDT and CDR2 YYEEEE. The CDR3 is made up of 15 amino acids. In nucleotides, the CDR3 is TGTGCCAGCAGCTTGAGACTAGGGTCATACAATGAGCAGTTCTTC. Its protein product is CASSLRLGSYNEQFF.

Only a few counts were recorded for this clone. The chain recombines TRBV7-4 with TRBJ2-7; D is undetermined. This CDR3 has 13 amino acids. The V end was cut by 5 bases, the J end by 4 bases, with 12 bases between. Germline assignment: CDR1 SGHVT and CDR2 SQSDAQ. CDR3 sequence: CASSPGPIYEQYF. CDR3 bases: TGTGCCAGCAGCCCCGGGCCAATTTACGAGCAGTACTTC.

The rearrangement links TRBV4-3 to TRBJ2-1, with D possibly matching TRBD2 (6 bases). V was clipped by 1 base and J by 0 bases, with 16 bases between them. CDR3 length: 18 amino acids. From germline, CDR1 is LGHNA and CDR2 YSLEER. CDR3 loop: CASSQVLLALSSYNEQFF. The CDR3 region has the DNA TGCGCCAGCAGCCAAGTTCTCCTAGCGCTGAGCTCCTACAATGAGCAGTTCTTC.

The V gene is TRBV7-2, the J gene TRBJ2-5; 12 bases agree with TRBD2. The CDR3 spans 17 residues. Trimming took 2 bases from V and 1 from J; bases not matched to a gene: 5. Germline V lookup: CDR1 SGHTA, CDR2 FQGNSA. DNA for the CDR3: TGTGCCAGCAGCTTAAGGGCTAGCGGGAGGGGCCAAGAGACCCAGTACTTC. This translates into CASSLRASGRGQETQYF.

Written as DNA, the CDR3 is TGTGCCAGCAGCCAAGAGACACTAGCGGACCTCTCCTACAATGAGCAGTTCTTC. This codes for CASSQETLADLSYNEQFF. The chain couples TRBV4-2 to TRBJ2-1; TRBD2 matches at 8 bases. From germline, CDR1 is LGHNA and CDR2 YNFKEQ. The J segment lost 0 bases and the V segment lost 0 bases, leaving 7 bases of the junction unmatched. There are 18 residues in the CDR3.

The V call is TRBV2, the J call TRBJ2-2; 10 bases align to TRBD1. CDR3 length: 16 amino acids. Unmatched junction bases numbered 7, after V lost 3 bases and J lost 6 bases. In germline, CDR1 is SNHLY, CDR2 FYNNEI. The CDR3 loop reads CASSDSGTGVSGELFF. The CDR3 DNA is TGTGCCAGCAGTGATAGTGGGACAGGGGTTTCCGGGGAGCTGTTTTTT.